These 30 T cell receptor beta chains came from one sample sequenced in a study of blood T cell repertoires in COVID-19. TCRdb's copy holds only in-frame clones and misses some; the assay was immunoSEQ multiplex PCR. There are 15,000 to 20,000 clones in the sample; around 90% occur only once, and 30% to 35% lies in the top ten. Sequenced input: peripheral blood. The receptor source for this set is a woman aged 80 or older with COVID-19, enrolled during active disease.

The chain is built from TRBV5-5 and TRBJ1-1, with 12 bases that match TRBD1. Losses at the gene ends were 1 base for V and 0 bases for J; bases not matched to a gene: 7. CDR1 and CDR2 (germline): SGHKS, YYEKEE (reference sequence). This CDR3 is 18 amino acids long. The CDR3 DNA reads TGTGCCAGCAGCTTGAAGGGGACAGGGGGCATGATGAACACTGAAGCTTTCTTT. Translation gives CASSLKGTGGMMNTEAFF.

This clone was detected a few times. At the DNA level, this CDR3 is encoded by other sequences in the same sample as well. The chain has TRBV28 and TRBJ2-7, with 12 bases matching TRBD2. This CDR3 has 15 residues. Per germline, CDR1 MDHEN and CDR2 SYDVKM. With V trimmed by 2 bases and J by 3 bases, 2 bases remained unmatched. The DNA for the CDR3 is TGTGCCAGCAGTTTAAAACTAGCGGGAGGCTACGAGCAGTACTTC. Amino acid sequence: CASSLKLAGGYEQYF.

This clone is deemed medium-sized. CDR3 sequence (DNA): TGCGCCAGCAGTCGATATAGCGGGGCGAGCCAAGAGACCCAGTACTTC. It is translated as CASSRYSGASQETQYF. This sequence joins TRBV5-1 and TRBJ2-5, with 8 bases that match TRBD2. The CDR3 sequence is 16 residues long. Germline V lookup: CDR1 SGHRS, CDR2 YFSETQ. Unmatched junction bases numbered 10, after V lost 5 bases and J lost 1 base.

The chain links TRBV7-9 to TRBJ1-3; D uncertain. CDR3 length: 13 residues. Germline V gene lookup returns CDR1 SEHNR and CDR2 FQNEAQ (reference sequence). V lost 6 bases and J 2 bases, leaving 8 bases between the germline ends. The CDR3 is CASRFSPGNTIYF. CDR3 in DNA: TGTGCCAGCAGGTTCTCCCCTGGAAACACCATATATTTT.

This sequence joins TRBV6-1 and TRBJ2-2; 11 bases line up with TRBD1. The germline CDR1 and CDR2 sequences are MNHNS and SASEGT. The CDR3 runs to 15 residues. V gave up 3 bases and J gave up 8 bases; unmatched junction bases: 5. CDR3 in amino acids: CASSDRTGGGGELFF. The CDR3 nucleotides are TGTGCCAGCAGTGACCGGACAGGGGGCGGGGGGGAGCTGTTTTTT.

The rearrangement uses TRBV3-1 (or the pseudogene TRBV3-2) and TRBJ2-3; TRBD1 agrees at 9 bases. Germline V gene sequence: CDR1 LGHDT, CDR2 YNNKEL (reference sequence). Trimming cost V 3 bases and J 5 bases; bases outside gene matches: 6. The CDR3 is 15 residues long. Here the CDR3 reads CASSQRQGVGDTQYF. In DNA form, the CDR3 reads TGTGCCAGCAGCCAGAGACAGGGGGTTGGAGATACGCAGTATTTT.

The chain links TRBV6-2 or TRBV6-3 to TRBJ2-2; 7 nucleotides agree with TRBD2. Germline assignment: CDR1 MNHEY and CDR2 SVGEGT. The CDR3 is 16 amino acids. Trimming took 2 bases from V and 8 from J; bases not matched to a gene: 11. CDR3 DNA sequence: TGTGCCAGCAGTTACCTCCCGCTAGCGCGGGGGGGGGAGCTGTTTTTT. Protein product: CASSYLPLARGGELFF.

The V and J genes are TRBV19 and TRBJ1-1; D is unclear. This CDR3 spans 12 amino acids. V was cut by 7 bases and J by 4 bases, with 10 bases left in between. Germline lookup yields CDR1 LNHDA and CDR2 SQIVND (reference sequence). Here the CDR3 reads CASTKGGTEAFF. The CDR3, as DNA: TGTGCCAGTACTAAGGGAGGCACTGAAGCTTTCTTT.

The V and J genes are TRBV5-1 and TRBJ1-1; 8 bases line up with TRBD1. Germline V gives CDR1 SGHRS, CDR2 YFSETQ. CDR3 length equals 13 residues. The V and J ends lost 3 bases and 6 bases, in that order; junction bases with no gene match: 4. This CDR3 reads CASSSTGGAEAFF. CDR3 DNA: TGCGCCAGCAGCTCCACAGGGGGAGCTGAAGCTTTCTTT.

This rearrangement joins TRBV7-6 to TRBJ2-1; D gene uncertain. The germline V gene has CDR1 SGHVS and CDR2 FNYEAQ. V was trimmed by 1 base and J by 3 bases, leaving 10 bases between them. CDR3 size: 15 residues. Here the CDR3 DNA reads TGTGCCAGCAGCTTAGGTAGTCCCCTCTACAATGAGCAGTTCTTC. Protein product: CASSLGSPLYNEQFF.

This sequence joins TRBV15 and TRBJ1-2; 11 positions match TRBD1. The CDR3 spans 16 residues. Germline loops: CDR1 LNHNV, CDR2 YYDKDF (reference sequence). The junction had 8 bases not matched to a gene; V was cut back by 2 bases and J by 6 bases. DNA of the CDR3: TGTGCCACCAGCAGATCTCGGACAGGGGGCAGCAATGGCTACACCTTC. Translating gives CATSRSRTGGSNGYTF.

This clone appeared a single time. CDR3 in DNA: TGTGCCAGCAGCTTACGACGGGGGGCCCCCACCGGGGAGCTGTTTTTT. This codes for CASSLRRGAPTGELFF. The chain couples TRBV7-2 to TRBJ2-2; perhaps TRBD2 as D (7 bases). The length of the CDR3 is 16 residues. CDR1 is SGHTA, CDR2 FQGNSA, per germline. Trimming shortened V by 2 bases and J by 4 bases, and 14 bases separated the two germline ends.

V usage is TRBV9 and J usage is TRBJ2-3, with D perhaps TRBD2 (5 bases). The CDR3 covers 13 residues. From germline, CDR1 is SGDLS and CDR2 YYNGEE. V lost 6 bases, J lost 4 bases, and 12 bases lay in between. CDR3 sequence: CASTPGSSDTQYF. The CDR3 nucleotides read TGTGCCAGCACCCCGGGGAGTTCAGATACGCAGTATTTT.

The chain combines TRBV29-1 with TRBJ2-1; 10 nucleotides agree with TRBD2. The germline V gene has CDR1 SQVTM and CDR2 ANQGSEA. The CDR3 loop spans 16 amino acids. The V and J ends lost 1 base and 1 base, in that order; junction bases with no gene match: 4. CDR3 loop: CSVEVGTSESYNEQFF. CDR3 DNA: TGCAGCGTTGAAGTGGGGACTAGCGAATCCTACAATGAGCAGTTCTTC.

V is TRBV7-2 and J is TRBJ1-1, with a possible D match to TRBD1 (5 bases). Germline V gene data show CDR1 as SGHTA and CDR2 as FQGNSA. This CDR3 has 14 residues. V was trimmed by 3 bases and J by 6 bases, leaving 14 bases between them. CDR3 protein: CASSLGGGKAEAFF. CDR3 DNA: TGTGCCAGCAGCTTGGGGGGAGGGAAGGCTGAAGCTTTCTTT.

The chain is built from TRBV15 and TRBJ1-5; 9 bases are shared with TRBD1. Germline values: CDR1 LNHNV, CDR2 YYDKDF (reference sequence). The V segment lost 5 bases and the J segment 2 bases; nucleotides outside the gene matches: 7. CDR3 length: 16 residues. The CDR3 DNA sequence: TGTGCCACCAGCGGCAGGGACAGGGACCGCAATCAGCCCCAGCATTTT. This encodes CATSGRDRDRNQPQHF.

The CDR3 is CASSGQGATTEAFF. Here the CDR3 DNA reads TGTGCCAGCTCAGGACAGGGGGCGACCACTGAAGCTTTCTTT. This chain joins TRBV18 and TRBJ1-1; 11 bases line up with TRBD1. CDR1 and CDR2 from the germline V gene are KGHSH and LQKENI. This CDR3 spans 14 amino acids. With 5 bases clipped from V and 4 bases from J, the junction kept 3 bases outside the gene matches.

The CDR3 coding sequence is TGTGCCAGCAGTGAAGGGGCTAGCGGGGCTGGGACGCAGTATTTT. This gives the protein CASSEGASGAGTQYF. This chain uses TRBV2 with TRBJ2-3; TRBD2 aligns across 9 bases. Trimming took 1 base from V and 9 from J; bases not matched to a gene: 8. This CDR3 spans 15 amino acids. Per the germline V gene, CDR1 is SNHLY and CDR2 is FYNNEI.

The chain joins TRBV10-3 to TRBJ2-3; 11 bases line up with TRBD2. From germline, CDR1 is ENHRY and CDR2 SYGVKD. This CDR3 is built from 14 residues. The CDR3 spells CAGRSGRAEDTQYF. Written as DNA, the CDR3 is TGTGCGGGTCGTAGCGGGAGGGCCGAAGATACGCAGTATTTT.

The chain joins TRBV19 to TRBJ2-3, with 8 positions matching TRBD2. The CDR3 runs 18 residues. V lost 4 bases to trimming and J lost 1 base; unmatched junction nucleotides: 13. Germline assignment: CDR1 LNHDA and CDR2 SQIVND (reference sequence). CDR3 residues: CASSNEGEREWGTDTQYF. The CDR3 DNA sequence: TGTGCCAGTAGTAACGAGGGTGAGCGGGAGTGGGGCACAGATACGCAGTATTTT. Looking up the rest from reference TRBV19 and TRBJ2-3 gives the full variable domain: DGGITQSPKYLFRKEGQNVTLSCEQNLNHDAMYWYRQDPGQGLRLIYYSQIVNDFQKGDIAEGYSVSREKKESFPLTVTSAQKNPTAFYLCASSNEGEREWGTDTQYFGPGTRLTVL.

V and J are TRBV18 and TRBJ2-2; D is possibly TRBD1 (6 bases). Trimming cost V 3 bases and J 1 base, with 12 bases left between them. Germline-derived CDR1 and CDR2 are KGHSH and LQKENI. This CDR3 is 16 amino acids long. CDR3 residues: CASSPEDSMNTGELFF. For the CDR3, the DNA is TGTGCCAGCTCACCCGAGGACAGCATGAACACCGGGGAGCTGTTTTTT.

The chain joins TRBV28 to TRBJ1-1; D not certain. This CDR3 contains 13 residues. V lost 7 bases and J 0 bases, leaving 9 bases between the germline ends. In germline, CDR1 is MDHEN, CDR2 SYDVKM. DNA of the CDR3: TGTGCCAGCATCCCTCTTATGAACACTGAAGCTTTCTTT. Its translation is CASIPLMNTEAFF.

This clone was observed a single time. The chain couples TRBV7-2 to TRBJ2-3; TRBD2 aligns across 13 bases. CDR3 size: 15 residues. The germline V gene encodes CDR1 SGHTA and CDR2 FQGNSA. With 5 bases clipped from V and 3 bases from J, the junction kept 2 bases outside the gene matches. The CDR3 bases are TGTGCCAGCAGCCAGGGACTAGCGGGAACAGATACGCAGTATTTT. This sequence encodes CASSQGLAGTDTQYF.

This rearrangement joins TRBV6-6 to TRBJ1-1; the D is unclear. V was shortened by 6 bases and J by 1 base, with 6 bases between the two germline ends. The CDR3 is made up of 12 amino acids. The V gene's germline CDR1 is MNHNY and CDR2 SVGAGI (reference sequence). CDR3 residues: CASSSGNTEAFF. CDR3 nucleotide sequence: TGTGCCAGCAGCTCCGGGAACACTGAAGCTTTCTTT.

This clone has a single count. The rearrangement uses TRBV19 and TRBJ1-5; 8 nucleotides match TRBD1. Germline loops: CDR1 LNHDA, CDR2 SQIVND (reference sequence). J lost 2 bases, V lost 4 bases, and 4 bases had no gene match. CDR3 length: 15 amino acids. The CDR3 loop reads CASSSGQGGNQPQHF. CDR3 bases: TGTGCCAGTAGTAGCGGACAGGGTGGCAATCAGCCCCAGCATTTT.

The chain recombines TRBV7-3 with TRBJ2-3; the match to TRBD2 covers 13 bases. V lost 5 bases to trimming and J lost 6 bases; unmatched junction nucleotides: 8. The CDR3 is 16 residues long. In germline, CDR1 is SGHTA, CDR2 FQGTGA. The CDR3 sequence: CASSTRTSGGSDTQYF. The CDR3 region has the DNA TGTGCCAGCAGCACCCGGACTAGCGGGGGATCGGATACGCAGTATTTT. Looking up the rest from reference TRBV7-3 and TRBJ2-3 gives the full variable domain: GAGVSQTPSNKVTEKGKYVELRCDPISGHTALYWYRQSLGQGPEFLIYFQGTGAADDSGLPNDRFFAVRPEGSVSTLKIQRTERGDSAVYLCASSTRTSGGSDTQYFGPGTRLTVL.

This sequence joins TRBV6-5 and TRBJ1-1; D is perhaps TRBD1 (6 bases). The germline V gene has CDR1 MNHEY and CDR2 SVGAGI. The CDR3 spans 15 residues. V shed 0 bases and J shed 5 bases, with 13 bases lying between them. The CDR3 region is CASSYSRGASTEAFF. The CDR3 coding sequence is TGTGCCAGCAGTTACTCACGGGGGGCGAGTACTGAAGCTTTCTTT.

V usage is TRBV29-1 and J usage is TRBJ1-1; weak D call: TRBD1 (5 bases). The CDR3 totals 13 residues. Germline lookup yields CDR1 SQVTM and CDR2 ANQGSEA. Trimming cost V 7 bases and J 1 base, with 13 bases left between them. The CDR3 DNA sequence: TGCAGCGGCCAGGGTTGGGGGAACACTGAAGCTTTCTTT. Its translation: CSGQGWGNTEAFF.

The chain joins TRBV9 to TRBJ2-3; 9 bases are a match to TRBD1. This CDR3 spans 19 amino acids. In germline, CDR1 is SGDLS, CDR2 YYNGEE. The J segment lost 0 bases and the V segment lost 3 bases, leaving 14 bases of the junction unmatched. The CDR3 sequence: CASSEIISTGGISTDTQYF. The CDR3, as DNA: TGTGCCAGCAGCGAGATAATTTCGACAGGGGGGATCAGCACAGATACGCAGTATTTT. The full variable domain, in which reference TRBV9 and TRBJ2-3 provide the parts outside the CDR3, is DSGVTQTPKHLITATGQRVTLRCSPRSGDLSVYWYQQSLDQGLQFLIQYYNGEERAKGNILERFSAQQFPDLHSELNLSSLELGDSALYFCASSEIISTGGISTDTQYFGPGTRLTVL.

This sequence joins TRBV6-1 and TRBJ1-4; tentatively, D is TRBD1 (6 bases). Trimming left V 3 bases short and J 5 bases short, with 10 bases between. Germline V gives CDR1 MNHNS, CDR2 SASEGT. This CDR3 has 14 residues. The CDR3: CASSDRGGNEKLFF. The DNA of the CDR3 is TGTGCCAGCAGTGACAGGGGAGGGAATGAAAAACTGTTTTTT.